This TCR beta chain was identified in a study of a mutant IDH1 vaccine in newly diagnosed glioma. For the study at large: It was radiotherapy, temozolomide, or both that patients received previously, with most receiving both.

Time point defined: baseline, week 1 (first vaccination visit). As to treatment: pre-vaccination baseline after standard-of-care therapy. Study-wide points: Vaccine-induced immune responses were detected in over 90% of patients. Any relationship between pseudoprogression and changes in top peripheral T cell clonotypes seemed absent.

V dropped 5 bases and J dropped 0 bases, with 14 bases sitting between them. Germline assignment: CDR1 SGHAT and CDR2 FQNNGV. The CDR3 has 16 amino acids. A remark on this clone: Its antigen remains unknown.

The method was immunoSEQ multiplex PCR; TCRdb's version includes in-frame clones alone and lacks a portion of them. Among around 53,000 clones listed, roughly 89% were seen once. V usage is TRBV11-2 and J usage is TRBJ1-3, with D unclear. The clonotype was recovered from a man in his forties with glioma. The source was PBMCs, collected from a glioma patient treated with radiotherapy, temozolomide or both. The CDR3 loop reads CASSDRHPSSGNTIYF. DNA for the CDR3: TGTGCCAGCAGCGACCGACATCCGAGCTCTGGAAACACCATATATTTT.